These 2 T cell receptor beta chains were sequenced from one sample in a study of T cells in narcolepsy. Assay: immunoSEQ multiplex PCR; the TCRdb copy retains only in-frame clones and omits some. The sample lists 25,000 to 35,000 clones, about 89% occurring once. Sequenced material: CD45RA- memory CD4+ T cells from PBMCs. Receptor source: a human donor with narcolepsy.

The chain is built from TRBV15 and TRBJ2-2, with D perhaps matching TRBD1 (6 bases). Germline V gene lookup returns CDR1 LNHNV and CDR2 YYDKDF (reference sequence). V lost 1 base to trimming and J lost 4 bases, with 13 bases between them. This CDR3 is 16 amino acids long. DNA for the CDR3: TGTGCCACCAGCAGAGGGGGAGACAGGCGCACCGGGGAGCTGTTTTTT. The encoded protein is CATSRGGDRRTGELFF. The variable domain in full, completed from reference TRBV15 and TRBJ2-2, reads DAMVIQNPRYQVTQFGKPVTLSCSQTLNHNVMYWYQQKSSQAPKLLFHYYDKDFNNEADTPDNFQSRRPNTSFCFLDIRSPGLGDTAMYLCATSRGGDRRTGELFFGEGSRLTVL.

The rearrangement uses TRBV6-5 and TRBJ2-7, with 8 bases that match TRBD1. This CDR3 region has 14 residues. The V gene's germline CDR1 is MNHEY and CDR2 SVGAGI. V lost 6 bases, J lost 3 bases, and 7 bases stayed unmatched. For the CDR3, the DNA is TGTGCCAGCAGCCCTACAGGGGGATTCTACGAGCAGTACGTC. This codes for CASSPTGGFYEQYV.